These 12 T cell receptor beta chains share one sample of origin, sequenced in a study of shared clonotypes between healthy human individuals. TCRdb's table, derived via immunoSEQ multiplex PCR, lists solely in-frame clones and lacks some. The data show some 2 million clones, approximately 95% seen once. The sequencing sample was made of naive CD4+ T cells sorted from blood. Subset noted: CD45RA+ positively selected. All receptors derive from a man aged 18 to 30 in good health.

The chain is built from TRBV18 and TRBJ2-6, with 7 bases fitting TRBD1. The CDR3 sequence is 19 residues long. Germline V lookup: CDR1 KGHSH, CDR2 LQKENI. The J segment lost 0 bases and the V segment lost 1 base, leaving 9 bases of the junction unmatched. The CDR3 sequence is CASSPRAGQVRSGANVLTF. The DNA for the CDR3 is TGTGCCAGCTCACCACGGGCAGGACAGGTCCGCTCTGGGGCCAACGTCCTGACTTTC.

In this sample, this clone turned up once. The rearrangement uses TRBV4-1 and TRBJ1-2; a possible D gene is TRBD1 (5 bases). Germline lookup yields CDR1 MGHRA and CDR2 YSYEKL. The CDR3 contains 14 residues. The germline V and J ends were trimmed by 8 bases and 6 bases, with 19 bases remaining between them. This CDR3 is CASGGGNFLHGYTF. The CDR3 nucleotides read TGCGCCAGCGGGGGGGGGAACTTCCTCCATGGCTACACCTTC.

The chain combines TRBV6-6 with TRBJ1-6; D call uncertain. The V gene lost 6 bases and the J gene lost 7 bases, with 10 bases spanning the gap. CDR3 length: 13 amino acids. Germline values: CDR1 MNHNY, CDR2 SVGAGI (reference sequence). Here the CDR3 DNA reads TGTGCCAGCAGCACCCCAAACAATTCACCCCTCCACTTT. This gives the protein CASSTPNNSPLHF.

The V call is TRBV5-1, the J call TRBJ2-1, with TRBD2 identical over 8 bases. Trimming cost V 4 bases and J 3 bases; bases outside gene matches: 6. The CDR3 loop spans 15 amino acids. Germline assignment: CDR1 SGHRS and CDR2 YFSETQ. DNA for the CDR3: TGCGCCAGCAGCCTAAGCGGGGGTGACTACAATGAGCAGTTCTTC. Encoded protein: CASSLSGGDYNEQFF. Variable domain in full (rest from reference TRBV5-1 and TRBJ2-1): KAGVTQTPRYLIKTRGQQVTLSCSPISGHRSVSWYQQTPGQGLQFLFEYFSETQRNKGNFPGRFSGRQFSNSRSEMNVSTLELGDSALYLCASSLSGGDYNEQFFGPGTRLTVL.

The chain is built from TRBV2 and TRBJ1-5, with 8 bases aligning to TRBD1. CDR1 is SNHLY and CDR2 is FYNNEI in the germline V gene. This CDR3 has 18 amino acids. The V segment lost 4 bases and the J segment 2 bases; nucleotides outside the gene matches: 13. This chain's CDR3 is CASSAGQGAGYGNQPQHF. The CDR3 region has the DNA TGTGCCAGCAGTGCGGGTCAGGGGGCTGGGTACGGCAATCAGCCCCAGCATTTT. The whole variable domain, remainder taken from reference TRBV2 and TRBJ1-5, is EPEVTQTPSHQVTQMGQEVILRCVPISNHLYFYWYRQILGQKVEFLVSFYNNEISEKSEIFDDQFSVERPDGSNFTLKIRSTKLEDSAMYFCASSAGQGAGYGNQPQHFGDGTRLSIL.

This clone was counted once. The chain employs TRBV5-1 and TRBJ2-2; D is perhaps TRBD1 (6 bases). The CDR3 sequence is 15 residues long. V gave up 1 base and J gave up 3 bases, with 10 bases separating them. Germline assignment: CDR1 SGHRS and CDR2 YFSETQ. The CDR3 coding sequence is TGCGCCAGCAGCTTGCGGACAGACGACACCGGGGAGCTGTTTTTT. Protein: CASSLRTDDTGELFF.

J is TRBJ1-4 and V is TRBV6-5; D uncertain. Germline V CDR1 and CDR2: MNHEY, SVGAGI. Trimming removed 6 bases at V and 2 bases at J, with 7 bases between. There are 13 residues in the CDR3. CDR3 protein: CASSDRTNEKLFF. CDR3 bases: TGTGCCAGCAGCGATCGTACTAATGAAAAACTGTTTTTT.

This chain joins TRBV7-2 and TRBJ2-7; no clear D gene. V lost 4 bases and J lost 3, with 19 bases in between. Germline V gives CDR1 SGHTA, CDR2 FQGNSA. The CDR3 has 16 amino acids. CDR3 region: CASSSRISDGYYEQYF. CDR3 in DNA: TGTGCCAGCAGCTCGCGCATCTCTGACGGCTACTACGAGCAGTACTTC.

The rearrangement joins TRBV5-1 to TRBJ2-3; 10 nucleotides agree with TRBD2. Germline CDR1 is SGHRS and CDR2 is YFSETQ. V lost 1 base and J lost 2; bases outside the gene matches: 4. The CDR3 loop spans 16 amino acids. The CDR3 sequence: CASSLTSGDPTDTQYF. CDR3 nucleotide sequence: TGCGCCAGCAGCTTGACTAGCGGGGATCCCACAGATACGCAGTATTTT.

The chain combines TRBV7-4 with TRBJ2-7; 13 nucleotides align to TRBD2. The V and J ends lost 4 bases and 1 base, in that order; junction bases with no gene match: 1. The CDR3 loop spans 15 amino acids. CDR1 is SGHVT, CDR2 SQSDAQ, per germline. CDR3 sequence reads: CASSWGLAGSYEQYF. As DNA, the CDR3 is TGTGCCAGCAGCTGGGGACTAGCGGGATCCTACGAGCAGTACTTC.

The chain links TRBV10-2 to TRBJ1-5, with D hard to call. The CDR3 is 14 residues long. V shed 3 bases and J shed 3 bases, with 9 bases lying between them. The germline gives CDR1 WSHSY, CDR2 SAAADI. The CDR3, as DNA: TGCGCCAGCAGTGATGTGGCAACCAATCAGCCCCAGCATTTT. Protein sequence: CASSDVATNQPQHF.

The genes are TRBV6-6 and TRBJ1-2; no firm D call. V dropped 0 bases and J dropped 7 bases, with 18 bases sitting between them. From germline, CDR1 is MNHNY and CDR2 SVGAGI (reference sequence). The CDR3 is 16 amino acids. The CDR3 coding sequence is TGTGCCAGCAGTTACTCGGGCCCCGACGGGGTGGGTGGCTACACCTTC. It specifies CASSYSGPDGVGGYTF.